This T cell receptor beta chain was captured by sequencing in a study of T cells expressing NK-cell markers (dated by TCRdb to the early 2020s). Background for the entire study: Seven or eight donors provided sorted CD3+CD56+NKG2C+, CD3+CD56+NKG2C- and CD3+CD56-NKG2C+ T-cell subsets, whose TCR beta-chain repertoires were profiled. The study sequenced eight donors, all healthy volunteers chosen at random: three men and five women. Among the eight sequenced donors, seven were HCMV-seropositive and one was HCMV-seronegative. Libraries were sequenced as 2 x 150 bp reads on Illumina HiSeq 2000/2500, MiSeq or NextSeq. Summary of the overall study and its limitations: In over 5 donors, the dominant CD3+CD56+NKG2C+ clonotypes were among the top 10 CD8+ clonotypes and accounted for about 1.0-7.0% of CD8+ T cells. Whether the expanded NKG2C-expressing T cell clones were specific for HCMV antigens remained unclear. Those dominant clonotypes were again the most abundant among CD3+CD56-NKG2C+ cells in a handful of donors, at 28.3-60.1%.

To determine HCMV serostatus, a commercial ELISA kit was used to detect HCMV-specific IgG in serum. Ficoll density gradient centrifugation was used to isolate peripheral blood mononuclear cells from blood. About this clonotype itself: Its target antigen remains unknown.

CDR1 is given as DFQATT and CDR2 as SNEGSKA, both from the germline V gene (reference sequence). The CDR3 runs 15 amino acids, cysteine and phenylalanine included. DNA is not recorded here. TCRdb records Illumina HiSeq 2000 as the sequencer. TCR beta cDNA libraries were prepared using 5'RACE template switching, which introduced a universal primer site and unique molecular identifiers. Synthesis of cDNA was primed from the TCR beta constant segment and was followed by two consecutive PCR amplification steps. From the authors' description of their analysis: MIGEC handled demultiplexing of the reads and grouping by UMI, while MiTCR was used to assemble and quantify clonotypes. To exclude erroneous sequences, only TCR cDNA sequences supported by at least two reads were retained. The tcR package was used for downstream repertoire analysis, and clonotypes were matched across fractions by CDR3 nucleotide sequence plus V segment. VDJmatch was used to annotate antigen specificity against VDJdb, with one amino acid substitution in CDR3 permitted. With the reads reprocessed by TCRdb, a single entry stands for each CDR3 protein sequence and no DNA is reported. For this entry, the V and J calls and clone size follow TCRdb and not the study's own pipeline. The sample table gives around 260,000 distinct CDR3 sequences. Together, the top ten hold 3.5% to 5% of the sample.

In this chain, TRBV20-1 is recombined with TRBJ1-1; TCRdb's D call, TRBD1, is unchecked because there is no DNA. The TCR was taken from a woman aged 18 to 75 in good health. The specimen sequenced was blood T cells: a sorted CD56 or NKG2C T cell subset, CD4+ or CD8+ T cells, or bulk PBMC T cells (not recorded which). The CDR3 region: CSARKGQRAVTEAFF.